The T cell receptor (beta chain) described here comes from a study of Graves' ophthalmopathy and Graves' hyperthyroidism. The study's findings and limits: Ophthalmopathy progression was predicted by the model at about 70% sensitivity and 72.22% specificity.

The germline CDR1 and CDR2 sequences are MNHEY and SVGEGT. V was pared by 4 bases and J by 5 bases, with 11 bases of the junction left unmatched. The CDR3 sequence is 16 residues long. Scientists amplified the TCR beta CDR3 regions from RNA transcripts. The authors performed first-round RT-PCR with HTBI primers and then a second-round multiplex PCR. TCRdb independently ran MiXCR on the multiplex PCR reads; one entry per CDR3 protein. The data contain around 1,200,000 distinct CDR3 sequences, 35% to 45% of them singletons. Uncontrolled infections, pregnancy, lactation or other autoimmune diseases led to patient exclusion. Each diagnosis was determined on the basis of clinical symptoms, serum thyroxine, TRAb, thyroid ultrasound and orbital computed tomography. In this sample, this clonotype turned up a few times. No antigen is known for it.

This sequence joins TRBV6-2 or TRBV6-3 and TRBJ2-5, with 9 bases lining up with TRBD2. The receptor comes from an adult man with Graves' hyperthyroidism. Sample: peripheral blood or thyroid tissue (not recorded which). In DNA form, the CDR3 reads TGTGCCAGCAGTTTTCCCTTAGCGGGGGCACGGGAGACCCAGTACTTC. Translated: CASSFPLAGARETQYF.